The 6 T cell receptor beta chains below come from one sample, sequenced in a study of shared clonotypes between healthy human individuals. Clones were read by immunoSEQ multiplex PCR, and TCRdb kept only the in-frame ones, dropping some. The sample shows approximately 600,000 clones, 85% to 95% of them seen only once. Terminally differentiated effector memory CD45RA+ cells were excluded from the naive CD8 cells, which were CD45RO-negative and positively selected for CCR7. Source material: naive CD8+ T cells sorted from blood. The receptor set was obtained from a woman aged 25 to 39 in good health.

V is TRBV27 and J is TRBJ2-7, with D hard to call. The CDR3 has 13 amino acids. V shed 4 bases and J shed 3 bases, with 10 bases lying between them. Germline CDR1 is MNHEY and CDR2 is SMNVEV (reference sequence). The CDR3 spells CASSWAKDYEQYF. The CDR3 DNA follows: TGTGCCAGCAGTTGGGCTAAAGACTACGAGCAGTACTTC.

This chain connects TRBV30 to TRBJ1-2; D is unresolved. This CDR3 has 10 residues. V gave up 3 bases and J gave up 4 bases, with 3 bases separating them. The V gene's germline CDR1 is GTSNPN and CDR2 SVGIG (reference sequence). The CDR3: CAWRTYGYTF. The DNA of the CDR3 is TGTGCCTGGAGGACCTATGGCTACACCTTC.

J is TRBJ2-1 and V is TRBV7-9; no clear D. CDR1 and CDR2 from the germline V gene are SEHNR and FQNEAQ (reference sequence). With 3 bases removed from V and 4 bases from J, the gap between germline ends came to 10 bases. The CDR3 extends over 14 amino acids. The CDR3 region is CASSFGAAYNEQFF. As DNA, the CDR3 is TGTGCCAGCAGCTTCGGTGCCGCATACAATGAGCAGTTCTTC.

This chain joins TRBV7-9 and TRBJ2-1; D possibly corresponds to TRBD2 (6 bases). The ends were cut back, 6 bases at V and 6 bases at J, with 15 bases in the middle. The CDR3 runs 14 residues. Germline assignment: CDR1 SEHNR and CDR2 FQNEAQ (reference sequence). The CDR3 sequence: CASRRDHSRNEQFF. CDR3 coding DNA: TGTGCCAGCAGGCGGGACCACTCACGCAATGAGCAGTTCTTC.

The chain is built from TRBV7-9 and TRBJ1-1; D is unresolved. Trimming shortened V by 0 bases and J by 8 bases, and 10 bases separated the two germline ends. The CDR3 loop spans 13 amino acids. Germline V gene data show CDR1 as SEHNR and CDR2 as FQNEAQ (reference sequence). Here the CDR3 DNA reads TGTGCCAGCAGCTTAGCAGGGCAATACGAAGCTTTCTTT. Translation: CASSLAGQYEAFF.

The rearrangement links TRBV27 to TRBJ2-1, with no clear D. Germline V gene lookup returns CDR1 MNHEY and CDR2 SMNVEV (reference sequence). Trimming removed 5 bases at V and 3 bases at J, with 17 bases between. CDR3 size: 16 residues. CDR3 nucleotides: TGTGCCAGCAGTCCCCCCGCAGCTCTCGGCTACAATGAGCAGTTCTTC. Translated, it gives CASSPPAALGYNEQFF.